The next 3 T cell receptor beta chains were all read from a single sample in a study of spatial heterogeneity in lung cancer. TCRdb re-analysed the 5' RACE reads in MiXCR, keeping a single row per CDR3 protein. The data hold 10,000 to 15,000 distinct CDR3 sequences, with about 5.1% observed a single time. Time point reported: sample taken at primary tumor resection. Unsorted whole RNA samples from tumor, nontumor lung or frozen PBMC were sequenced. Sample: lung tumor tissue, taken at surgery. All receptors come from a human donor with early-stage non-small cell lung cancer.

In this sample, this clonotype turned up many times. Since it is a stray read in a library aimed at alpha chains, this beta chain has a size that is not meaningful. The chain is built from TRBV6-2 or TRBV6-3 and TRBJ1-5; 8 bases map to TRBD1. The CDR3 has 15 amino acids. V was clipped by 8 bases and J by 7 bases; unmatched bases: 13. The germline gives CDR1 MNHEY, CDR2 SVGEGT. The CDR3, as DNA: TGTGCCAGCCGAAATGGACAGGGTGGGAGACAGCCCCAGCATTTT. It is translated as CASRNGQGGRQPQHF.

This clonotype was counted ten times or more. Within a library made for alpha chains, this beta chain is off target, and its count is uninformative. This chain joins TRBV10-3 and TRBJ2-3; D is perhaps TRBD1 or TRBD2 (6 bases each). The V gene's germline CDR1 is ENHRY and CDR2 SYGVKD. The V gene lost 5 bases and the J gene lost 2 bases, with 14 bases spanning the gap. This CDR3 has 15 residues. Here the CDR3 reads CAISSKSGATDTQYF. CDR3 nucleotide sequence: TGTGCCATCAGTTCTAAGTCGGGGGCCACAGATACGCAGTATTTT.

This clonotype has a count of ten or more. Within a library made for alpha chains, this beta chain is off target, and its count is uninformative. J is TRBJ2-7 and V is TRBV6-6, with TRBD1 identical over 8 bases. The CDR3 spans 15 residues. After removal of 6 bases from V and 4 bases from J, the junction contained 11 bases not matched to a gene. Per the germline V gene, CDR1 is MNHNY and CDR2 is SVGAGI (reference sequence). The CDR3 spells CASRSQTGGNYEQYF. CDR3 nucleotide sequence: TGTGCCAGCAGATCCCAAACAGGGGGGAATTACGAGCAGTACTTC.